The present T cell receptor beta chain was sequenced within a study of T cell repertoires in cytomegalovirus infection. Study observations and caveats: Adding up the frequency of public TCR beta families identified people who carried CMV plus the relevant HLA.

MiXCR, run by TCRdb on the reads, gives a single entry per CDR3 protein. The sample lists around 750,000 distinct CDR3 sequences; less than 35% were seen once. Concerning this clonotype itself: What it recognizes is unknown.

The CDR3 is 15 amino acids. Germline CDR1 is MNHNY and CDR2 is SVGAGI (reference sequence). Trimming cost V 2 bases and J 2 bases, with 13 bases left between them. The source is a human donor in good health (CMV status not recorded). Some clones in this sample may be carry-over from other donors' samples. The chain links TRBV6-6 to TRBJ2-7; D possibly corresponds to TRBD2 (5 bases). The specimen comprised cultured CD8+ T cells from PBMCs, sampled from culture after CMV antigen stimulation. Here the CDR3 reads CASSYASVGAYEQYV. Here the CDR3 DNA reads TGTGCCAGCAGTTACGCATCCGTGGGAGCCTACGAGCAGTACGTC.